The 11 T cell receptor beta chains listed next were all sequenced from one sample in a study of T cells in Graves' hyperthyroidism and ophthalmopathy (dated by TCRdb to about 2019). Preparation of the library involved multiplex PCR. The sample was run on an Illumina HiSeq 2000. Amplification of TCR beta CDR3 regions was carried out from RNA transcripts. The TCR CDR3 was subjected to a first round of RT-PCR using the HTBI primer set and the Qiagen OneStep RT-PCR kit. TCRdb's own reprocessing of the public reads used fastp at Q25 and MiXCR and kept productive beta chains. Rows are unified per CDR3 protein, each entry keeping the most common DNA and genes. This sample comprises 130,000 to 150,000 distinct CDR3 sequences, 22% of them detected only once. The ten most abundant clones make up about 70% of the sample. The sequenced sample was blood. The receptors come from a woman aged 50 to 60 with Graves' hyperthyroidism that later progressed to Graves' ophthalmopathy.

In this sample, this clonotype turned up a few times. The chain joins TRBV11-3 to TRBJ1-5; TRBD1 might be the D (6 bases). This CDR3 has 18 residues. Germline CDR1 is SGHNT and CDR2 is YENEEA. Trimming took off 1 base at V and 1 base at J, with 17 bases between the two ends. CDR3 sequence: CASSLGVRGIKSNQPQHF. CDR3 in DNA: TGTGCCAGCAGCTTAGGGGTCAGGGGCATAAAGAGCAATCAGCCCCAGCATTTT.

This clonotype has at least ten counts. The V gene is TRBV29-1, the J gene TRBJ1-3; D gene uncertain. The CDR3 length is 12 residues. The V end was cut by 1 base, the J end by 2 bases, with 3 bases between. Germline lookup yields CDR1 SQVTM and CDR2 ANQGSEA. The CDR3 region has the DNA TGCAGCGTTGAAGTCACTGGAAACACCATATATTTT. It translates to CSVEVTGNTIYF.

This clonotype showed up just a few times. This chain uses TRBV6-5 with TRBJ2-3, with D tentatively TRBD1 (8 bases). The CDR3 contains 15 residues. Between the trimmed V and J ends, which lost 4 bases and 3 bases, there was a span of 14 bases. The V gene's germline CDR1 is MNHEY and CDR2 SVGAGI. The CDR3 nucleotides are TGTGCCAGCAGTTCTGACAGGGGAGGGACAGATACGCAGTATTTT. Translated, it gives CASSSDRGGTDTQYF.

This clonotype was counted many times. The rearrangement uses TRBV30 and TRBJ2-1; 8 positions match TRBD2. Germline V lookup: CDR1 GTSNPN, CDR2 SVGIG (reference sequence). The trim removed 5 bases at V and 2 bases at J, leaving 5 bases unmatched. The CDR3 runs to 14 residues. The CDR3: CAWGSGRAYNEQFF. In nucleotides, the CDR3 is TGTGCCTGGGGGAGCGGGAGAGCCTACAATGAGCAGTTCTTC.

This clonotype was detected many times. V usage is TRBV20-1 and J usage is TRBJ2-7; 7 bases align to TRBD1. With V trimmed by 6 bases and J by 1 base, 15 bases remained unmatched. The germline V gene has CDR1 DFQATT and CDR2 SNEGSKA (reference sequence). The CDR3 is 16 residues long. CDR3 region: CSARGLQGRESYEQYF. Written as DNA, the CDR3 is TGCAGTGCCCGAGGGTTACAGGGGCGAGAGTCCTACGAGCAGTACTTC.

V is TRBV6-2 or TRBV6-3 and J is TRBJ2-4; no firm D call. The CDR3 spans 15 residues. Germline V lookup: CDR1 MNHEY, CDR2 SVGEGT. V shed 6 bases and J shed 0 bases, with 12 bases lying between them. The CDR3 region has the DNA TGTGCCAGCAGCTCCCCAACGATAGCCAAAAACATTCAGTACTTC. Translation gives CASSSPTIAKNIQYF.

This clonotype was seen repeatedly, ten times or more. The V call is TRBV7-2, the J call TRBJ2-3; D is undetermined. This CDR3 comprises 15 residues. The V gene's germline CDR1 is SGHTA and CDR2 FQGNSA. The V gene lost 1 base and the J gene lost 2 bases, with 10 bases spanning the gap. For the CDR3, the DNA is TGTGCCAGCAGCTTAGGTTCTAGGCACACAGATACGCAGTATTTT. Amino acid sequence: CASSLGSRHTDTQYF.

This clonotype has at least ten counts. The chain recombines TRBV28 with TRBJ2-2, with TRBD2 matching over 10 bases. V gave up 6 bases and J gave up 1 base; unmatched junction bases: 5. There are 16 residues in the CDR3. Germline-derived CDR1 and CDR2 are MDHEN and SYDVKM. This chain's CDR3 is CASSTIAGGNTGELFF. As DNA, the CDR3 is TGTGCCAGCAGCACTATAGCGGGAGGGAACACCGGGGAGCTGTTTTTT.

The chain couples TRBV11-2 to TRBJ1-1; D remains unclear. The length of the CDR3 is 14 residues. Between the trimmed V and J ends, which lost 2 bases and 5 bases, there was a span of 12 bases. Germline V gives CDR1 SGHAT, CDR2 FQNNGV. CDR3 nucleotide sequence: TGTGCCAGCAGCTTAAAGAGAGGCTGGACTGAAGCTTTCTTT. It translates to CASSLKRGWTEAFF.

This clonotype was observed at least ten times. The rearrangement uses TRBV28 and TRBJ2-1; the D is unclear. The ends were cut back, 3 bases at V and 0 bases at J, with 3 bases in the middle. The CDR3 has 13 residues. CDR1 is MDHEN, CDR2 SYDVKM, per germline. The CDR3 here is CASSFGSYNEQFF. CDR3 sequence (DNA): TGTGCCAGCAGTTTCGGCTCCTACAATGAGCAGTTCTTC. The whole variable domain, filled in from reference TRBV28 and TRBJ2-1, reads DVKVTQSSRYLVKRTGEKVFLECVQDMDHENMFWYRQDPGLGLRLIYFSYDVKMKEKGDIPEGYSVSREKKERFSLILESASTNQTSMYLCASSFGSYNEQFFGPGTRLTVL.

This clonotype was detected ten times or more. The rearrangement links TRBV28 to TRBJ2-7, with D maybe TRBD1 (5 bases). V was shortened by 5 bases and J by 5 bases, with 16 bases between the two germline ends. The V gene's germline CDR1 is MDHEN and CDR2 SYDVKM. The CDR3 extends over 14 amino acids. The CDR3 DNA reads as TGTGCCAGCAGTGGGGCAGCTAGGGTCCACGAGCAGTACTTC. It encodes CASSGAARVHEQYF.